These 2 T cell receptor beta chains share one sample of origin, sequenced in a study of blood T cell repertoires in COVID-19 (dated by TCRdb to 2018 to 2020). The library came from the immunoSEQ multiplex PCR assay. TCRdb provides this immuneACCESS table in a form limited to in-frame rearrangements. Some clones are lacking; in checked studies, under half of them reflect an unresolved V gene, and why the rest are absent is not known. The sample table records around 700,000 clones; 85% to 90% of these occur just once. The top ten constitute about 0.26% of the sample. Sequencing was performed on peripheral blood. These receptors all stem from a woman aged 18-29 years with acute or convalescent COVID-19.

The chain links TRBV4-3 to TRBJ2-7; 8 bases match TRBD2. Per the germline V gene, CDR1 is LGHNA and CDR2 is YSLEER. V gave up 1 base and J gave up 3 bases; unmatched junction bases: 11. The CDR3 covers 17 residues. CDR3 sequence reads: CASSQGPTTSAGYEQYF. The CDR3 region has the DNA TGCGCCAGCAGCCAAGGGCCCACGACTAGCGCCGGCTACGAGCAGTACTTC.

V and J are TRBV6-6 and TRBJ2-3, with 10 nucleotides matching TRBD2. This CDR3 is built from 16 residues. In germline, CDR1 is MNHNY, CDR2 SVGAGI (reference sequence). Trimming cost V 5 bases and J 5 bases; bases outside gene matches: 10. DNA of the CDR3: TGTGCCAGCAGTCGAGAGGGACTAGCGAAGGGAGATACGCAGTATTTT. As protein: CASSREGLAKGDTQYF.